This T cell receptor (beta chain) was sequenced in a study of shared clonotypes between healthy human individuals. The study's findings and limits: Among donors, clonotype sharing was expected to be affected by sequencing depth. Naive subsets usually exceeded memory subsets in estimated richness.

Repertoires were generated with immunoSEQ multiplex PCR, while TCRdb's copy carries only in-frame clones and drops some. The data contain 1.6 million or so clones, around 98.5% of them singletons. A note on this clone: The antigen is not known.

Healthy HIV-negative adults without recent acute infections or vaccinations served as donors. The CD4+ fraction was divided into a CD45RA+ naive subset and a CD45RA-negative memory subset. This clonotype originated in a man younger than 45 in good health. Sequencing was carried out using naive CD4+ T cells sorted from blood. The subset: CD45RA+ positively selected.

The CDR3 region is CASRGGTQYF. The CDR3 nucleotides are TGTGCCAGCAGAGGGGGGACCCAGTACTTC. The chain is built from TRBV5-8 and TRBJ2-5; TRBD1 might be the D (6 bases). This CDR3 region has 10 residues. Trimming left V 5 bases short and J 7 bases short, with 6 bases between. The germline gives CDR1 SGHTS, CDR2 YDEGEE.